Presented here are 3 T cell receptor beta chains from one specimen sequenced in a study of chemoradiotherapy in HPV16-positive cancers. Some clones are missing from TCRdb's copy, which holds only in-frame ones; the method was immunoSEQ multiplex PCR. The sample lists 8,000 or so clones, roughly two thirds occurring once. This material was collected from a patient who underwent chemoradiotherapy. These TCRs come from a human donor with HPV-associated anogenital cancer.

The chain links TRBV28 to TRBJ1-2; D remains unclear. V was shortened by 6 bases and J by 0 bases, with 11 bases between the two germline ends. CDR1 MDHEN and CDR2 SYDVKM come from the germline V gene. The CDR3 spans 14 residues. Here the CDR3 DNA reads TGTGCCAGCAGGGAAGTCAACTCTAACTATGGCTACACCTTC. This gives the protein CASREVNSNYGYTF.

This clone has a handful of counts. This rearrangement joins TRBV28 to TRBJ1-3; D is uncertain. In germline, CDR1 is MDHEN, CDR2 SYDVKM. V was clipped by 2 bases and J by 2 bases, with 7 bases between them. This CDR3 has 14 residues. CDR3 sequence reads: CASSLRSTGNTIYF. The CDR3 DNA follows: TGTGCCAGCAGTTTAAGGTCAACTGGAAACACCATATATTTT.

This clone was counted a few times. The V and J genes are TRBV7-3 and TRBJ2-1; 7 bases fit TRBD2. Germline V CDR1 and CDR2: SGHTA, FQGTGA. The CDR3 has 13 amino acids. The ends lost 2 bases at V and 9 bases at J; junction bases unmatched: 4. The chain's CDR3 is CASSLYPGGEQFF. The CDR3, as DNA: TGTGCCAGCAGCTTATACCCGGGAGGTGAGCAGTTCTTC.